A selection of T cell receptor beta chains follows, all from one sample in a study of neurological immune-mediated disorders. TCRdb ran MiXCR on the 5' RACE reads and lists one entry per CDR3 protein. Altogether tens of thousands of distinct CDR3 sequences are present, around 4% being singletons, with the ten largest covering 1.5% to 2%. The sequenced sample consisted of PBMCs. These TCRs come from a man younger than 40 with multiple sclerosis. The CDR3 runs from the conserved cysteine through the conserved F or W. The D gene is left open where the match is weak. The size field is filled for only some rows; it gives once, few, many or a size class.

D	V	J	size	CDR3	DNA
.	TRBV10-3	TRBJ2-2	many	CAISDPRGNTGELFF	TGTGCCATCAGTGACCCCCGGGGTAACACCGGGGAGCTGTTTTTT
.	TRBV14	TRBJ1-1	many	CASSPRVETEAFF	TGTGCCAGCAGCCCGCGGGTGGAAACTGAAGCTTTCTTT
.	TRBV6-6	TRBJ1-1	few	CASSFTENTEAFF	TGTGCCAGCAGTTTCACAGAGAACACTGAAGCTTTCTTT
TRBD2	TRBV12-3/TRBV12-4	TRBJ2-1	many	CASSLGGDYNEQFF	TGTGCCAGCAGTTTGGGGGGGGACTACAATGAGCAGTTCTTC
.	TRBV19	TRBJ2-7	many	CASSFESSYEQYF	TGTGCCAGTTCATTCGAGAGCTCCTACGAGCAGTACTTC
.	TRBV20-1	TRBJ1-2	medium-sized	CSATKPRDGYGYTF	TGCAGTGCTACGAAACCCAGGGACGGCTATGGCTACACCTTC
.	TRBV6-6	TRBJ2-3	many	CARSADPDTQYF	TGTGCCAGAAGTGCAGATCCAGATACGCAGTATTTT
TRBD1	TRBV28	TRBJ2-4	many	CASSQGQGKNIQYF	TGTGCCAGCAGCCAGGGACAGGGCAAAAACATTCAGTACTTC
TRBD1	TRBV3-1	TRBJ1-4	many	CASSRGQGGEKLFF	TGTGCCAGCAGCCGGGGACAGGGCGGAGAAAAACTGTTTTTT
TRBD1	TRBV4-1	TRBJ2-4	many	CASSQGGSQGDIQYF	TGCGCCAGCAGCCAAGGGGGATCCCAGGGGGACATTCAGTACTTC
.	TRBV9	TRBJ1-1	many	CASSVGDGSEAFF	TGTGCCAGCAGCGTAGGGGACGGCTCTGAAGCTTTCTTT
.	TRBV4-2	TRBJ2-5	many	CASSQVPRETQYF	TGTGCCAGCAGCCAAGTCCCTAGGGAGACCCAGTACTTC
TRBD2	TRBV6-5	TRBJ2-3	many	CASSFGTSGDTQYF	TGTGCCAGCAGTTTCGGGACTAGCGGGGATACGCAGTATTTT
.	TRBV6-5	TRBJ1-2	.	CASSNNRPYGYTF	TGTGCCAGCAGTAATAACAGACCCTATGGCTACACCTTC
TRBD1	TRBV20-1	TRBJ1-5	many	CSARSGTGFGQPQNF	TGCAGTGCTCGGTCAGGGACAGGGTTCGGCCAGCCCCAGAATTTT
TRBD2	TRBV5-1	TRBJ2-5	many	CASSSIGTSEETQYF	TGCGCCAGCAGCTCAATTGGGACTAGTGAAGAGACCCAGTACTTC
.	TRBV18	TRBJ2-6	.	CASSIGPYSGANVLTF	TGTGCCAGCTCAATAGGGCCATACTCTGGGGCCAACGTCCTGACTTTC
TRBD2	TRBV4-1	TRBJ2-1	many	CASSQVSGRAYNEQFF	TGCGCCAGCAGCCAGGTTAGCGGGAGGGCCTACAATGAGCAGTTCTTC
.	TRBV5-1	TRBJ2-7	many	CASSLGQTPNEQYF	TGCGCCAGCAGCTTGGGACAGACCCCCAACGAGCAGTACTTC
TRBD1	TRBV20-1	TRBJ1-5	many	CSARTGGSQPQHF	TGCAGTGCTAGGACAGGGGGCAGTCAGCCCCAGCATTTT
.	TRBV5-1	TRBJ1-2	few	CASSFTQGTPYGYTF	TGCGCCAGCAGCTTCACCCAGGGGACGCCGTATGGCTACACCTTC
.	TRBV7-6	TRBJ2-3	few	CASSLALDTQYF	TGTGCCAGCAGCCTAGCCTTGGATACGCAGTATTTT
TRBD2	TRBV7-6	TRBJ2-1	many	CASSSGLAGLNEQFF	TGTGCCAGCAGCTCGGGACTAGCGGGGCTCAATGAGCAGTTCTTC
.	TRBV20-1	TRBJ2-1	many	CSAQPLVAYNEQFF	TGCAGTGCTCAACCGCTAGTAGCCTACAATGAGCAGTTCTTC
TRBD1	TRBV20-1	TRBJ2-3	many	CSADRDRDTQYF	TGCAGTGCCGACAGGGACCGAGATACGCAGTATTTT
.	TRBV7-9	TRBJ2-3	many	CASSKGPADTQYF	TGTGCCAGCAGCAAGGGCCCAGCGGATACGCAGTATTTT
TRBD2	TRBV29-1	TRBJ2-3	many	CSIRRLAGGARTQYF	TGCAGTATTCGGAGACTAGCGGGGGGGGCAAGAACGCAGTATTTT
TRBD2	TRBV6-5	TRBJ2-5	many	CASSYSKASGQETQYF	TGTGCCAGCAGTTACTCGAAGGCTAGCGGACAAGAGACCCAGTACTTC
.	TRBV20-1	TRBJ2-7	medium-sized	CSASRPGVGNHEQYF	TGCAGTGCTAGCCGCCCGGGGGTGGGGAACCACGAGCAGTACTTC
.	TRBV12-3/TRBV12-4	TRBJ1-6	many	CASSSGGYNSPLHF	TGTGCCAGCAGTTCCGGCGGATATAATTCACCCCTCCACTTT
TRBD2	TRBV20-1	TRBJ2-1	many	CSASSGSWDPGYNEQFF	TGCAGTGCATCTAGCGGGAGTTGGGACCCGGGTTACAATGAGCAGTTCTTC
.	TRBV11-1	TRBJ2-1	many	CASSLERLAGGVDEQFF	TGTGCCAGCAGCTTGGAAAGGTTGGCAGGGGGGGTGGATGAGCAGTTCTTC
.	TRBV7-6	TRBJ2-6	few	CASSHRIGTASSGANVLTF	TGTGCCAGCAGCCATAGAATTGGGACGGCGAGCTCTGGGGCCAACGTCCTGACTTTC
TRBD1	TRBV6-5	TRBJ2-5	many	CASSKTGKEETQYF	TGTGCCAGCAGCAAGACAGGGAAGGAGGAGACCCAGTACTTC
.	TRBV20-1	TRBJ2-3	many	CSATRVGTQYF	TGCAGTGCTACTAGGGTGGGTACGCAGTATTTT
.	TRBV9	TRBJ1-2	many	CASSVGGGNYGYTF	TGTGCCAGCAGCGTAGGTGGAGGCAACTATGGCTACACCTTC
.	TRBV10-3	TRBJ1-1	many	CAISESGNSEAFF	TGTGCCATCAGTGAGTCGGGGAACTCTGAAGCTTTCTTT
.	TRBV7-9	TRBJ2-5	many	CASSSVGQYF	TGTGCCAGCAGCTCCGTAGGCCAGTACTTC
.	TRBV7-2	TRBJ2-2	many	CASSLGTPGGELFF	TGTGCCAGCAGCTTGGGCACCCCCGGCGGGGAGCTGTTTTTT
TRBD2	TRBV11-2	TRBJ2-7	many	CASSLGGGVYEQYF	TGTGCCAGCAGCTTGGGCGGGGGGGTGTACGAGCAGTACTTC
TRBD2	TRBV5-1	TRBJ2-5	many	CASSLAGTSGGEETQYF	TGCGCCAGCAGCTTGGCGGGAACTAGCGGGGGGGAAGAGACCCAGTACTTC
.	TRBV20-1	TRBJ2-1	many	CSARDGKGRLSYNEQFF	TGCAGTGCTAGAGATGGTAAGGGCAGACTCTCCTACAATGAGCAGTTCTTC
.	TRBV5-1	TRBJ1-2	many	CASSLTVRYGYTF	TGCGCCAGCAGCTTGACAGTGCGCTATGGCTACACCTTC
TRBD2	TRBV6-5	TRBJ2-2	many	CASTPGGLGTGELFF	TGTGCCAGCACCCCGGGGGGGCTCGGCACCGGGGAGCTGTTTTTT
.	TRBV2	TRBJ2-4	medium-sized	CASRLQGAKNIQYF	TGTGCCAGCAGACTCCAGGGGGCCAAAAACATTCAGTACTTC
.	TRBV27	TRBJ1-1	many	CASRLGHKFEAFF	TGTGCCAGCAGACTCGGACACAAGTTTGAAGCTTTCTTT
.	TRBV5-6	TRBJ1-1	many	CASSLTPGRGEAFF	TGTGCCAGCAGCTTGACTCCTGGTCGGGGTGAAGCTTTCTTT
.	TRBV27	TRBJ2-2	many	CASRPTNTGELFF	TGTGCCAGCAGGCCAACGAACACCGGGGAGCTGTTTTTT
.	TRBV5-1	TRBJ2-2	many	CASRLDKNTGELFF	TGCGCCAGCAGATTAGACAAGAACACCGGGGAGCTGTTTTTT
TRBD1	TRBV9	TRBJ2-5	many	CASSGGTGGSETQYF	TGTGCCAGCAGCGGAGGGACAGGGGGCTCGGAGACCCAGTACTTC
TRBD1	TRBV6-2/TRBV6-3	TRBJ1-5	many	CASSSGTALSNQPQHF	TGTGCCAGCAGTTCCGGGACAGCCCTTAGCAATCAGCCCCAGCATTTT
TRBD1	TRBV5-1	TRBJ2-7	many	CASSLAGQGAYEQYF	TGCGCCAGCAGCTTAGCCGGACAGGGGGCGTACGAGCAGTACTTC
TRBD2	TRBV20-1	TRBJ2-3	few	CSARDQTSGSGTQYF	TGCAGTGCTAGAGATCAAACTAGCGGGTCGGGTACGCAGTATTTT
TRBD2	TRBV20-1	TRBJ2-3	many	CSARDVRGGDTDTQYF	TGCAGTGCTAGAGATGTACGGGGGGGCGACACAGATACGCAGTATTTT
TRBD1	TRBV6-6	TRBJ1-1	few	CASRDGQGAFDSEAFF	TGTGCCAGCAGGGACGGACAGGGGGCATTCGACTCTGAAGCTTTCTTT
TRBD1	TRBV29-1	TRBJ2-1	many	CSFTSRTGSSYNEQFF	TGCAGCTTCACCTCTAGGACAGGTTCCTCCTACAATGAGCAGTTCTTC
.	TRBV18	TRBJ1-2	many	CASSPRKANYGYTF	TGTGCCAGCTCACCGAGGAAGGCTAACTATGGCTACACCTTC
.	TRBV5-6	TRBJ2-5	many	CASSWGGTQETQYF	TGTGCCAGCAGTTGGGGCGGAACTCAAGAGACCCAGTACTTC
.	TRBV7-6	TRBJ1-4	many	CASSSSEKLFF	TGTGCCAGCAGCTCCTCGGAGAAACTGTTTTTT
.	TRBV3-1	TRBJ2-1	many	CASSQGMDPSYNEQFF	TGTGCCAGCAGCCAAGGTATGGACCCATCCTACAATGAGCAGTTCTTC